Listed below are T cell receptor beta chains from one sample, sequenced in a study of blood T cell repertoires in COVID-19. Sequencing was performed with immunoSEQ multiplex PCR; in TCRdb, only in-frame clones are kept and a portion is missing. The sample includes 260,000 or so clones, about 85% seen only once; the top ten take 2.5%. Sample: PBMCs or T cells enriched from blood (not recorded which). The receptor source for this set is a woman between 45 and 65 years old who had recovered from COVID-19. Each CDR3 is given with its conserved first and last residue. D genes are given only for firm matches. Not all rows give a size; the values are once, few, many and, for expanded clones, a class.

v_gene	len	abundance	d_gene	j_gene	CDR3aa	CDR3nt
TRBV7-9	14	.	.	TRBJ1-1	CASSLALEGTEAFF	TGTGCCAGCAGCTTAGCGTTGGAGGGGACTGAAGCTTTCTTT
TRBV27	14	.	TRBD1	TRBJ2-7	CASSLLDRTYEQYF	TGTGCCAGCAGTTTATTGGACAGGACCTACGAGCAGTACTTC
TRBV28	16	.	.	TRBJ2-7	CASSFTYRETSYEQYF	TGTGCCAGCAGTTTTACCTACAGGGAGACCTCCTACGAGCAGTACTTC
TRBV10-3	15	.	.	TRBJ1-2	CAISESTGSNYGYTF	TGTGCCATCAGTGAGTCAACAGGTTCGAACTATGGCTACACCTTC
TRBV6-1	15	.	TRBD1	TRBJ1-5	CASSETGADNQPQHF	TGTGCCAGCAGTGAAACAGGGGCGGACAATCAGCCCCAGCATTTT
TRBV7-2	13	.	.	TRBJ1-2	CASRRDRAFTYTF	TGTGCCAGCAGGAGAGACAGAGCATTCACCTACACCTTC
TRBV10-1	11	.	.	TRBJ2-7	CASRQFYEQYF	TGCGCCAGTAGACAGTTCTACGAGCAGTACTTC
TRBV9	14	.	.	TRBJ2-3	CASSVVRGRGTQYF	TGTGCCAGCAGCGTAGTCCGAGGTAGGGGGACGCAGTATTTT
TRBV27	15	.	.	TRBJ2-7	CASSRTVLPSYEQYF	TGTGCCAGCAGCCGCACAGTTTTGCCGAGCTACGAGCAGTACTTC
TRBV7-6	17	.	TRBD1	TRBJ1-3	CASSPSGQGFSGNTIYF	TGTGCCAGCAGCCCGTCGGGACAGGGGTTCTCTGGAAACACCATATATTTT
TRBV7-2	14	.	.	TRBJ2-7	CASSLGGGAEEQYF	TGTGCCAGCAGCTTAGGGGGGGGCGCAGAGGAGCAGTACTTC
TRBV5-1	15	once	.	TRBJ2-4	CASSLDGGGSNIQYF	TGCGCCAGCAGCTTGGACGGCGGAGGCTCAAACATTCAGTACTTC
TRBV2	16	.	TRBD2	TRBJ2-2	CASSWGLAANTGELFF	TGTGCCAGCAGTTGGGGACTAGCGGCTAACACCGGGGAGCTGTTTTTT
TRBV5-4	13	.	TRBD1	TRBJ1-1	CASSNLQGTEAFF	TGTGCCAGCAGCAACCTACAGGGGACTGAAGCTTTCTTT
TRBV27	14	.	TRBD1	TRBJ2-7	CASSFRDRGDEQYF	TGTGCCAGCAGTTTCCGGGACAGGGGGGACGAGCAGTACTTC
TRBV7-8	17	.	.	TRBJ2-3	CASSLDERGAYTDTQYF	TGTGCCAGCAGCTTAGATGAGCGTGGAGCCTACACAGATACGCAGTATTTT
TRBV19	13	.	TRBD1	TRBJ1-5	CASSEQGGQPQHF	TGTGCCAGTAGTGAGCAGGGGGGTCAGCCCCAGCATTTT
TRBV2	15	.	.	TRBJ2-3	CASSVPGRSTDTQYF	TGTGCCAGCAGTGTACCGGGTAGGAGCACAGATACGCAGTATTTT
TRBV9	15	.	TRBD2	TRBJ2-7	CASSVDIAGVSEQYF	TGTGCCAGCAGCGTAGATATAGCGGGAGTGTCTGAGCAGTACTTC
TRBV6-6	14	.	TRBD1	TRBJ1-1	CASSGQGQGIEAFF	TGTGCCAGCAGTGGGCAAGGACAGGGGATTGAAGCTTTCTTT
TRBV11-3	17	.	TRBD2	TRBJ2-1	CASSLTSGLASYNEQFF	TGTGCCAGCAGCCTAACGTCAGGACTAGCGTCCTACAATGAGCAGTTCTTC
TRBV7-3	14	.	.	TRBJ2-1	CASSLAGRGNEQFF	TGTGCCAGCAGCTTGGCGGGTAGGGGGAATGAGCAGTTCTTC
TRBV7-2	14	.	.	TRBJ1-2	CASSLGGPTYGYTF	TGTGCCAGCAGCTTGGGGGGACCAACCTATGGCTACACCTTC
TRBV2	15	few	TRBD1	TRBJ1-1	CASFLIPGQGTKAFF	TGTGCCAGCTTTTTGATCCCGGGACAGGGGACCAAAGCTTTCTTT
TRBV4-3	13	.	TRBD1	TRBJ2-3	CAISRDRKDTQYF	TGCGCCATCTCCCGGGACAGGAAAGATACGCAGTATTTT
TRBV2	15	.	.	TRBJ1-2	CASKDGPRAPNGYTF	TGTGCCAGCAAAGACGGGCCCAGGGCGCCCAATGGCTACACCTTC
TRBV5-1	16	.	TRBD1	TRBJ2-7	CASSSTGGRLFYEQYF	TGCGCCAGCAGCTCGACAGGGGGCCGCCTCTTCTACGAGCAGTACTTC
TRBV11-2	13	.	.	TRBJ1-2	CASSVNRDGGYTF	TGTGCCAGCAGCGTGAACAGGGACGGTGGCTACACCTTC
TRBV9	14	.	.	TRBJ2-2	CASSVDLYTGELFF	TGTGCCAGCAGCGTAGATCTGTACACCGGGGAGCTGTTTTTT
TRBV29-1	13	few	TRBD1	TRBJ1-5	CSVSQGTDQPQHF	TGCAGCGTTTCACAGGGGACGGATCAGCCCCAGCATTTT
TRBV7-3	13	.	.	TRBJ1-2	CASSGAGSGTYTF	TGTGCCAGCAGCGGGGCAGGGTCTGGAACCTACACCTTC